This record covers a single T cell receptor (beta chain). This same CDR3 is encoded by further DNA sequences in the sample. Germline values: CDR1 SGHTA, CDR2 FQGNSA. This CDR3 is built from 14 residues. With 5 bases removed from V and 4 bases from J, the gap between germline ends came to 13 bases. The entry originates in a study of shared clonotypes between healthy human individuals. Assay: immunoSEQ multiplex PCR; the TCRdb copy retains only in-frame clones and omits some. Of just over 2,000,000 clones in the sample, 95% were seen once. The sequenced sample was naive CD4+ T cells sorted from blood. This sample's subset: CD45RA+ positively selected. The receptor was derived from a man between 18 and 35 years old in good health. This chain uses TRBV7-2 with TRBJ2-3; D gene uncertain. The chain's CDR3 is CASSPRTGPDTQYF. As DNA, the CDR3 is TGTGCCAGCAGCCCTAGGACGGGCCCAGATACGCAGTATTTT.